These 4 T cell receptor beta chains were all obtained from the same sample, sequenced in a study of Graves' ophthalmopathy and Graves' hyperthyroidism. Amplified material comprised TCR beta CDR3 regions derived from RNA transcripts. Amplification began with first-round RT-PCR using HTBI primers, then second-round multiplex PCR was performed. A single record per CDR3 protein comes from TCRdb applying MiXCR to the multiplex PCR reads. This repertoire shows fewer than 600,000 distinct CDR3 sequences, roughly an eighth found once; its top ten account for more than 8.5%. The sample comprised blood. These receptors all stem from a woman aged 25 to 39 with Graves' ophthalmopathy.

At least ten counts were recorded for this clonotype. The chain is built from TRBV28 and TRBJ1-6; 9 nucleotides line up with TRBD1. After removal of 5 bases from V and 7 bases from J, the junction contained 3 bases not matched to a gene. Germline-derived CDR1 and CDR2 are MDHEN and SYDVKM. The CDR3 has 14 residues. The CDR3 coding sequence is TGTGCCAGCAGTGACAGGGGGAAAAATTCACCCCTCCACTTT. Translating gives CASSDRGKNSPLHF.

This clonotype was detected many times. The V gene is TRBV6-2 or TRBV6-3, the J gene TRBJ2-5; D gene uncertain. Trimming pared 5 bases from V and 1 base from J, leaving 11 bases between. The CDR3 extends over 14 amino acids. CDR1 and CDR2 from the germline V gene are MNHEY and SVGEGT. CDR3 protein: CASSKRDIQETQYF. DNA of the CDR3: TGTGCCAGCAGTAAAAGGGATATCCAAGAGACCCAGTACTTC.

The sample holds many counts of this clonotype. This chain connects TRBV28 to TRBJ2-5; 8 bases agree with TRBD1. The CDR3 length is 17 residues. V was clipped by 3 bases and J by 0 bases; unmatched bases: 9. CDR1 is MDHEN, CDR2 SYDVKM, per germline. CDR3 DNA: TGTGCCAGCAGTTTGAGGGGTTTGACAGGGGACCAAGAGACCCAGTACTTC. It translates to CASSLRGLTGDQETQYF. The complete variable domain, with remaining parts taken from reference TRBV28 and TRBJ2-5, reads DVKVTQSSRYLVKRTGEKVFLECVQDMDHENMFWYRQDPGLGLRLIYFSYDVKMKEKGDIPEGYSVSREKKERFSLILESASTNQTSMYLCASSLRGLTGDQETQYFGPGTRLLVL.

With respect to this clonotype: A read error is likely, as this CDR3 ends without the conserved phenylalanine or tryptophan. The rearrangement joins TRBV6-1 to TRBJ2-5, with D uncertain. Germline V CDR1 and CDR2: MNHNS, SASEGT. V shed 6 bases and J shed 1 base, with 21 bases lying between them. This CDR3 region has 17 residues. The CDR3 bases are TGTGCCAGCAGCAAACCTGTGGGTCTCAGGCTCCAAGAGACCCAGTACTAC. As protein: CASSKPVGLRLQETQYY.